The clone carrying this T cell receptor beta chain was recorded a few times. The antigen is not known. This sample stems from a study of blood T cells in healthy people across ages. General study findings and limits: Older age coincided with a roughly linear decline in TCR beta diversity per million T cells.

V was shortened by 6 bases and J by 1 base, with 9 bases between the two germline ends. The CDR3 is 13 amino acids. A second PCR of roughly 6 to 12 cycles used a sample-barcoded 5' primer and a J-beta primer mix. A minimum of 3 million CDR3-containing paired-end reads was obtained for each sample. TCRdb re-called the 5' RACE reads through MiXCR, storing one row per CDR3 protein. The sample has approximately 690,000 distinct CDR3 sequences; roughly 43% are singletons. Every donor provided around 9.3 milliliters of peripheral blood. Isolating PBMCs gave at least 6.5 million of these cells per sample. This receptor was taken from an older man in good health. The rearrangement uses TRBV12-3 or TRBV12-4 and TRBJ1-2; no definite D call. Sequencing was performed on blood. The CDR3 coding sequence is TGTGCCAGCAGCTGGAAAAATAACTATGGCTACACCTTC. It yields the protein CASSWKNNYGYTF.